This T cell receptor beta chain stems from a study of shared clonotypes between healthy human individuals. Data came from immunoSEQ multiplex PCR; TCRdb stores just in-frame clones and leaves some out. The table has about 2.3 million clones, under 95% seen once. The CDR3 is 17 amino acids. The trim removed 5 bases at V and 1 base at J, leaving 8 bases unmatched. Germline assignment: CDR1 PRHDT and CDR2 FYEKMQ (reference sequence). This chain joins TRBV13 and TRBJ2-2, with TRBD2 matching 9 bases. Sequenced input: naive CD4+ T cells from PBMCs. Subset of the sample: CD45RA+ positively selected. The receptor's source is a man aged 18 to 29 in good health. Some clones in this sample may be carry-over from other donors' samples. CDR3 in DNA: TGTGCCAGCAGCACCCCGACTAGCGGAAGGAACACCGGGGAGCTGTTTTTT. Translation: CASSTPTSGRNTGELFF.